One and the same sample provided the 24 T cell receptor beta chains below, sequenced in a study of T cells in lung cancer brain metastases. Here immunoSEQ multiplex PCR was the method, and the copy in TCRdb shows in-frame clones only, minus some. This table has 1,500 to 2,500 clones, around 89% appearing once. Sequencing input: tumor tissue from a brain metastasis. Source of these receptors: a woman aged 45-60 years with non-small cell lung cancer that had spread to the brain.

The V and J genes are TRBV7-8 and TRBJ1-5, with D maybe TRBD1 (5 bases). The germline CDR1 and CDR2 sequences are SGHVS and FQNEAQ. The CDR3 totals 17 residues. The V end was cut by 1 base, the J end by 3 bases, with 16 bases between. CDR3 nucleotides: TGTGCCAGCAGCTTAGGGACGTATCAGGGCCTCAATCAGCCCCAGCATTTT. Its translation: CASSLGTYQGLNQPQHF. The complete variable domain, with remaining parts taken from reference TRBV7-8 and TRBJ1-5, reads GAGVSQSPRYKVAKRGQDVALRCDPISGHVSLFWYQQALGQGPEFLTYFQNEAQLDKSGLPSDRFFAERPEGSVSTLKIQRTQQEDSAVYLCASSLGTYQGLNQPQHFGDGTRLSIL.

The J gene is TRBJ1-2, the V gene TRBV5-6; D perhaps matches TRBD1 (5 bases). V gave up 6 bases and J gave up 4 bases, with 22 bases separating them. Germline CDR1 SGHDT, CDR2 YYEEEE. The CDR3 is made up of 16 amino acids. CDR3 sequence reads: CASITGAQGLTYGYTF. CDR3 DNA: TGTGCCAGCATCACCGGCGCCCAGGGCCTTACCTATGGCTACACCTTC.

The V call is TRBV30, the J call TRBJ1-4; D gene uncertain. Germline lookup yields CDR1 GTSNPN and CDR2 SVGIG (reference sequence). The CDR3 sequence is 15 residues long. V was shortened by 4 bases and J by 4 bases, with 16 bases between the two germline ends. The CDR3 DNA reads TGTGCCTGGAATGGCGCGGATCTCGGTAATGAAAAACTGTTTTTT. It encodes CAWNGADLGNEKLFF.

The V call is TRBV4-1, the J call TRBJ2-3; D not resolved. CDR1 and CDR2 (germline): MGHRA, YSYEKL. The CDR3 totals 12 residues. The V end lost 4 bases, the J end lost 5 bases, and 7 bases lay between the germline ends. The CDR3 nucleotides are TGCGCCAGCAGCCCAAATAGAGATACGCAGTATTTT. This translates into CASSPNRDTQYF.

This clone was seen a few times. The chain carries TRBV18 and TRBJ2-7; a weak D match, TRBD2 (5 bases). The CDR3 sequence is 14 residues long. The V end was cut by 1 base, the J end by 0 bases, with 7 bases between. Looked up from germline, CDR1 is KGHSH and CDR2 is LQKENI. The CDR3 here is CASSPLRGSYEQYF. The CDR3 bases are TGTGCCAGCTCACCACTTCGGGGCTCCTACGAGCAGTACTTC. Complete variable domain (other parts from reference TRBV18 and TRBJ2-7): NAGVMQNPRHLVRRRGQEARLRCSPMKGHSHVYWYRQLPEEGLKFMVYLQKENIIDESGMPKERFSAEFPKEGPSILRIQQVVRGDSAAYFCASSPLRGSYEQYFGPGTRLTVT.

The V and J genes are TRBV7-2 and TRBJ2-2; unclear D gene. This CDR3 is 11 amino acids long. V lost 5 bases, J lost 5 bases, and 3 bases lay in between. CDR1 is SGHTA and CDR2 is FQGNSA in the germline V gene. The CDR3 region is CASSRTGELFF. CDR3 DNA sequence: TGTGCCAGCAGCCGAACCGGGGAGCTGTTTTTT.

This rearrangement joins TRBV7-8 to TRBJ1-4, with a tentative D call TRBD1 (5 bases). The CDR3 covers 16 residues. Trimming took off 0 bases at V and 8 bases at J, with 16 bases between the two ends. CDR1 SGHVS and CDR2 FQNEAQ come from the germline V gene. The CDR3 loop is CASSLARGGKIEKLFF. For the CDR3, the DNA is TGTGCCAGCAGCTTAGCGCGTGGGGGGAAGATCGAAAAACTGTTTTTT.

The chain carries TRBV28 and TRBJ2-5, with D perhaps TRBD1 (6 bases). This CDR3 spans 15 amino acids. V dropped 5 bases and J dropped 0 bases, with 13 bases sitting between them. CDR1 is MDHEN, CDR2 SYDVKM, per germline. CDR3 sequence (DNA): TGTGCCAGCAGTCTGGACAGCGTGTACCAAGAGACCCAGTACTTC. As protein: CASSLDSVYQETQYF. The full variable domain, rest sourced from reference TRBV28 and TRBJ2-5, is DVKVTQSSRYLVKRTGEKVFLECVQDMDHENMFWYRQDPGLGLRLIYFSYDVKMKEKGDIPEGYSVSREKKERFSLILESASTNQTSMYLCASSLDSVYQETQYFGPGTRLLVL.

The rearrangement uses TRBV18 and TRBJ2-7; TRBD1 agrees at 8 bases. J lost 5 bases, V lost 4 bases, and 7 bases had no gene match. Germline CDR1 and CDR2: KGHSH and LQKENI. The CDR3 totals 14 residues. The CDR3 loop reads CASSQGQGRDEQYF. The CDR3 DNA follows: TGTGCCAGCTCACAAGGACAGGGCAGGGACGAGCAGTACTTC.

The chain employs TRBV11-2 and TRBJ2-2, with D hard to call. Looked up from germline, CDR1 is SGHAT and CDR2 is FQNNGV. This CDR3 contains 13 residues. The V end was cut by 1 base, the J end by 3 bases, with 3 bases between. The chain's CDR3 is CASSLADTGELFF. CDR3 nucleotide sequence: TGTGCCAGCAGCTTAGCTGACACCGGGGAGCTGTTTTTT.

On this clone itself: The junction shows a germline mismatch at one end, possibly a read error. CDR3 region: CASSQRGDSDEQYF. In DNA, the CDR3 is TGTGCCAGCAGCCAAAGGGGGGACAGTGACGAACAGTACTTC. V usage is TRBV16 and J usage is TRBJ2-7, with D maybe TRBD1 (7 bases). This CDR3 spans 14 amino acids. CDR1 is KGHSY, CDR2 FQNENV, per germline.

There are a few counts of this clone. The V gene is TRBV30, the J gene TRBJ2-2; 8 bases are shared with TRBD1. The CDR3 contains 14 residues. Per the germline V gene, CDR1 is GTSNPN and CDR2 is SVGIG (reference sequence). The CDR3 sequence: CASPGQAYTGELFF. DNA for the CDR3: TGTGCTTCTCCGGGACAGGCTTACACCGGGGAGCTGTTTTTT.

V gene TRBV15 combines with J gene TRBJ2-5; the D call may be TRBD1 or TRBD2 (5 bases each). The CDR3 is made up of 18 amino acids. The V gene lost 3 bases and the J gene lost 0 bases, with 20 bases spanning the gap. Germline-derived CDR1 and CDR2 are LNHNV and YYDKDF (reference sequence). The CDR3, as DNA: TGTGCCACCAGCAGTGGGGGAAGGATCGGTCGAGACCAAGAGACCCAGTACTTC. It encodes CATSSGGRIGRDQETQYF.

The chain recombines TRBV18 with TRBJ2-1; 9 bases fit TRBD1. CDR1 is KGHSH, CDR2 LQKENI, per germline. The CDR3 extends over 16 amino acids. V lost 4 bases and J lost 9; bases outside the gene matches: 13. The CDR3, as DNA: TGTGCCAGCTCACTTCCCCGCCGGACAGGGGTGGGTGAGCAGTTCTTC. This translates into CASSLPRRTGVGEQFF.

This clone was found once. The chain joins TRBV5-6 to TRBJ1-2; D is unresolved. This CDR3 spans 15 amino acids. V was pared by 0 bases and J by 3 bases, with 12 bases between. Germline V gene lookup returns CDR1 SGHDT and CDR2 YYEEEE. The chain's CDR3 is CASSLAAPEDYGYTF. The CDR3 nucleotides are TGTGCCAGCAGCTTGGCGGCACCGGAGGACTATGGCTACACCTTC.

The chain employs TRBV5-6 and TRBJ1-1, with D maybe TRBD1 (5 bases). The CDR3 has 12 residues. Germline loops: CDR1 SGHDT, CDR2 YYEEEE. The ends were cut back, 3 bases at V and 7 bases at J, with 10 bases in the middle. DNA of the CDR3: TGTGCCAGCAGCTGGAGGACAAGTGAAGCTTTCTTT. Translation: CASSWRTSEAFF.

The DNA for the CDR3 is TGTGCCAGCAGCTTGGTTACAGGGAGTAACACCGGGGAGCTGTTTTTT. Its translation is CASSLVTGSNTGELFF. The rearrangement links TRBV5-6 to TRBJ2-2, with D tentatively TRBD1 (6 bases). CDR3 length equals 16 residues. CDR1 is SGHDT and CDR2 is YYEEEE in the germline V gene. V shed 0 bases and J shed 2 bases, with 11 bases lying between them.

Here the CDR3 reads CATMGGRYQPQHF. As DNA, the CDR3 is TGTGCCACCATGGGGGGTCGCTACCAGCCCCAGCATTTT. The genes are TRBV19 and TRBJ1-5, with D possibly being TRBD1 (5 bases). The germline V gene encodes CDR1 LNHDA and CDR2 SQIVND (reference sequence). The V gene lost 10 bases and the J gene lost 7 bases, with 17 bases spanning the gap. The CDR3 is 13 amino acids.

The CDR3 sequence is CASSSLGTQYF. Written as DNA, the CDR3 is TGTGCCAGCAGTTCCTTAGGGACCCAGTACTTC. This rearrangement joins TRBV6-1 to TRBJ2-5; D call uncertain. CDR1 is MNHNS, CDR2 SASEGT, per germline. Trimming stripped 5 bases from V and 7 bases from J, with 8 bases between. CDR3 length equals 11 residues.

The V gene is TRBV5-1, the J gene TRBJ2-6; D possibly corresponds to TRBD1 (5 bases). V lost 0 bases and J lost 4, with 11 bases in between. Germline V gene lookup returns CDR1 SGHRS and CDR2 YFSETQ. This CDR3 has 16 residues. The CDR3: CASSLEGSRGANVLTF. The CDR3, as DNA: TGCGCCAGCAGCTTGGAGGGGTCTCGGGGGGCCAACGTCCTGACTTTC.

This rearrangement joins TRBV19 to TRBJ2-1, with D possibly being TRBD1 (6 bases). Trimming cost V 5 bases and J 4 bases, with 12 bases left between them. CDR1 is LNHDA, CDR2 SQIVND, per germline (reference sequence). This CDR3 contains 14 residues. The CDR3 coding sequence is TGTGCCAGTAGTCACCGGACAGAGTACAATGAGCAGTTCTTC. Its protein product is CASSHRTEYNEQFF. Full variable domain (rest looked up from reference TRBV19 and TRBJ2-1): DGGITQSPKYLFRKEGQNVTLSCEQNLNHDAMYWYRQDPGQGLRLIYYSQIVNDFQKGDIAEGYSVSREKKESFPLTVTSAQKNPTAFYLCASSHRTEYNEQFFGPGTRLTVL.

This clone was seen only once. The genes are TRBV19 and TRBJ1-2; a possible D gene is TRBD1 (5 bases). Germline V gives CDR1 LNHDA, CDR2 SQIVND (reference sequence). The CDR3 extends over 15 amino acids. The V end was cut by 3 bases, the J end by 4 bases, with 15 bases between. The chain's CDR3 is CASSITRNGGYGYTF. DNA for the CDR3: TGTGCCAGTAGTATCACGCGGAACGGGGGCTATGGCTACACCTTC.

This clone was detected once. This chain uses TRBV27 with TRBJ1-5; 11 bases map to TRBD1. The CDR3 extends over 15 amino acids. V shed 6 bases, J shed 2 bases, and the junction held 3 bases outside the gene matches. Germline V gives CDR1 MNHEY, CDR2 SMNVEV (reference sequence). The CDR3 DNA reads TGTGCCAGCAGGCCGGGACAGGGGGGCAATCAGCCCCAGCATTTT. This gives the protein CASRPGQGGNQPQHF.

V gene TRBV7-9 combines with J gene TRBJ2-7; tentatively, D is TRBD2 (5 bases). Germline CDR1 SEHNR, CDR2 FQNEAQ (reference sequence). The germline V and J ends were trimmed by 3 bases and 1 base, with 13 bases remaining between them. CDR3 length equals 15 residues. The CDR3 DNA sequence: TGTGCCAGCAGCTTGGCCGGGATTAGATCCTACGAGCAGTACTTC. Translation gives CASSLAGIRSYEQYF.